The entry below gives a single T cell receptor (beta chain) sequence along with its context. Its target is unknown. These data come from a study of cytomegalovirus exposure and HLA in healthy donors. Notes on the study in general: It was reportedly the case that the classifier diagnosed cytomegalovirus status with high specificity and sensitivity. Versus the roughly 640-donor mean, an Asian-associated ancestry cluster reportedly showed fewer N-insertions in a later analysis.

This CDR3 spans 15 amino acids. CDR1 is SGHVS, CDR2 FQNEAQ, per germline. V lost 1 base and J lost 6; bases outside the gene matches: 3. 60 Vbeta and 13 Jbeta primers were used in PCR. Produced via immunoSEQ multiplex PCR; TCRdb's table is partial and in-frame only. The table includes roughly 150,000 clones, approximately 75% detected once. This TCR was sampled from a woman aged 18-35 years in good health and CMV-seronegative. V usage is TRBV7-8 and J usage is TRBJ1-6; TRBD1 aligns across 7 bases. Sequenced material: PBMCs. The chain's CDR3 is CASSLGAGGNSPLHF. The CDR3 coding sequence is TGTGCCAGCAGCTTAGGGGCAGGGGGTAATTCACCCCTCCACTTT. Full variable domain (outside the CDR3, taken from reference TRBV7-8 and TRBJ1-6): GAGVSQSPRYKVAKRGQDVALRCDPISGHVSLFWYQQALGQGPEFLTYFQNEAQLDKSGLPSDRFFAERPEGSVSTLKIQRTQQEDSAVYLCASSLGAGGNSPLHFGNGTRLTVT.